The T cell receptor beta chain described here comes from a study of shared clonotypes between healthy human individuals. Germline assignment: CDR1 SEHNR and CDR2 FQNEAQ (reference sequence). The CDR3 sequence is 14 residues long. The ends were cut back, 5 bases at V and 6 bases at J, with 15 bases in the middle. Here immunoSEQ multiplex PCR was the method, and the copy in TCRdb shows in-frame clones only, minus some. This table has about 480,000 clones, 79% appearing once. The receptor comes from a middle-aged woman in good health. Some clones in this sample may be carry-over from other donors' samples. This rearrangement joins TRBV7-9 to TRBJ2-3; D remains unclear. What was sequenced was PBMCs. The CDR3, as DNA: TGTGCCAGCAGCCCCGGATTCGACACGGATACGCAGTATTTT. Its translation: CASSPGFDTDTQYF.